This TCR beta chain comes out of a study of blood T cell repertoires in COVID-19. TCRdb's copy holds only in-frame clones and misses some; the assay was immunoSEQ multiplex PCR. Of about 170,000 clones listed, around four fifths were seen once; the top ten hold roughly 1.9%. The clonotype comes from a woman over 75 with acute or convalescent COVID-19. The sample was peripheral blood.

CDR3 in amino acids: CASHVTGVNTEAFF. CDR3 sequence (DNA): TGTGCCAGCCATGTCACAGGGGTAAACACTGAAGCTTTCTTT. V and J are TRBV18 and TRBJ1-1, with 7 bases identical to TRBD1. Germline trimming cut 8 bases from V and 2 bases from J; bases unmatched to any gene: 8. Germline loops: CDR1 KGHSH, CDR2 LQKENI. This CDR3 is 14 amino acids long.